These 16 T cell receptor beta chains were all obtained from the same sample, sequenced in a study of T-cell memory formation after mild COVID-19. TCRdb re-called the 5' RACE reads with MiXCR, one entry per CDR3 protein. Among under 300,000 distinct CDR3 sequences listed, 8% to 9% were seen once. Sequenced: PBMCs or a T cell subset sorted from them (not recorded which). Receptors were obtained from a young man who had mild COVID-19 (a few samples of this study predate the infection). Cell type and time point are not known.

The chain uses TRBV7-3 and TRBJ2-5; D might be TRBD2 (6 bases). The germline V and J ends were trimmed by 1 base and 4 bases, with 13 bases remaining between them. Germline CDR1 is SGHTA and CDR2 is FQGTGA. The CDR3 is 15 residues long. CDR3 nucleotide sequence: TGTGCCAGCAGCTTAAACGGGGGAGGTACAGAGACCCAGTACTTC. It translates to CASSLNGGGTETQYF. The whole variable domain, remainder taken from reference TRBV7-3 and TRBJ2-5, is GAGVSQTPSNKVTEKGKYVELRCDPISGHTALYWYRQSLGQGPEFLIYFQGTGAADDSGLPNDRFFAVRPEGSVSTLKIQRTERGDSAVYLCASSLNGGGTETQYFGPGTRLLVL.

This clonotype was seen ten or more times. The chain is built from TRBV5-1 and TRBJ2-3; D is unresolved. The ends were cut back, 0 bases at V and 0 bases at J, with 11 bases in the middle. Germline values: CDR1 SGHRS, CDR2 YFSETQ. There are 16 residues in the CDR3. The CDR3 nucleotides read TGCGCCAGCAGCTTGGCCGCCTCCCCGAGCACAGATACGCAGTATTTT. This translates into CASSLAASPSTDTQYF.

This clonotype was found a few times. The chain uses TRBV13 and TRBJ2-7, with D perhaps assigned TRBD1 or TRBD2 (6 bases each). CDR3 size: 18 residues. V lost 6 bases and J lost 6, with 30 bases in between. Looked up from germline, CDR1 is PRHDT and CDR2 is FYEKMQ (reference sequence). Here the CDR3 reads CASSFRAGQGRYVGEQYF. The CDR3 nucleotides read TGTGCCAGCAGTTTTAGAGCGGGCCAGGGGAGATATGTAGGCGAGCAGTACTTC.

This clonotype was seen a few times. V usage is TRBV28 and J usage is TRBJ1-1; D uncertain. The germline CDR1 and CDR2 sequences are MDHEN and SYDVKM. V was clipped by 5 bases and J by 9 bases, with 10 bases between them. This CDR3 is built from 11 residues. The CDR3 loop is CASSIGAKAFF. In nucleotides, the CDR3 is TGTGCCAGCAGTATCGGAGCAAAAGCTTTCTTT. The full variable domain, its missing parts supplied by reference TRBV28 and TRBJ1-1, is DVKVTQSSRYLVKRTGEKVFLECVQDMDHENMFWYRQDPGLGLRLIYFSYDVKMKEKGDIPEGYSVSREKKERFSLILESASTNQTSMYLCASSIGAKAFFGQGTRLTVV.

This clonotype was seen a handful of times. This could be a read error, since a much larger clone is one nucleotide away. The chain is built from TRBV6-5 and TRBJ1-2; D possibly corresponds to TRBD1 (5 bases). Germline CDR1 and CDR2: MNHEY and SVGAGI. The length of the CDR3 is 13 residues. The V end was cut by 4 bases, the J end by 4 bases, with 10 bases between. The CDR3 DNA is TGTGCCAGCAGTTGGGGGGAAGGCTATGGCTACACCTTC. Translating it yields CASSWGEGYGYTF.

The V gene is TRBV7-6, the J gene TRBJ1-2; D gene unclear. CDR1 and CDR2 from the germline V gene are SGHVS and FNYEAQ. This CDR3 is built from 13 residues. Trimming pared 5 bases from V and 8 bases from J, leaving 15 bases between. The CDR3 loop reads CASSPTDKGGYTF. The CDR3 bases are TGTGCCAGCAGCCCGACCGACAAAGGAGGCTACACCTTC.

V and J are TRBV29-1 and TRBJ2-2; D assignment may be TRBD1 or TRBD2 (5 bases each). Germline V CDR1 and CDR2: SQVTM, ANQGSEA. The CDR3 is 14 residues long. V lost 6 bases to trimming and J lost 5 bases, with 16 bases between them. CDR3 coding DNA: TGCAGCGTGAGGGGCCTAGAGACGACCGGGGAGCTGTTTTTT. Translated, it gives CSVRGLETTGELFF.

There are a few counts of this clonotype. The chain has TRBV5-1 and TRBJ2-7; the match to TRBD1 covers 7 bases. V lost 4 bases to trimming and J lost 7 bases; unmatched junction nucleotides: 11. The germline CDR1 and CDR2 sequences are SGHRS and YFSETQ. There are 14 residues in the CDR3. CDR3 in DNA: TGCGCCAGCAGCCCAAACCGGGACAGTTTAGAGCAGTACGTC. Its protein is CASSPNRDSLEQYV.

The genes are TRBV6-6 and TRBJ1-2, with D possibly matching TRBD1 (6 bases). V was pared by 2 bases and J by 3 bases, with 16 bases between. Per germline, CDR1 MNHNY and CDR2 SVGAGI (reference sequence). CDR3 size: 16 residues. CDR3 coding DNA: TGTGCCAGCAGTTACACCGCCGGACAGCCCGACTATGGCTACACCTTC. As protein: CASSYTAGQPDYGYTF.

This clonotype appeared a few times. The CDR3 nucleotides read TGCAGTGCCCCCGACGGGGTGAGAAACATTCAGTACTTC. Its translation is CSAPDGVRNIQYF. The rearrangement joins TRBV20-1 to TRBJ2-4; TRBD2 is a possible D gene (5 bases). Germline-derived CDR1 and CDR2 are DFQATT and SNEGSKA (reference sequence). V lost 6 bases and J 6 bases, leaving 15 bases between the germline ends. The CDR3 is made up of 13 amino acids.

This clonotype appeared a few times. The chain employs TRBV4-1 and TRBJ1-1; TRBD1 agrees at 10 bases. Germline V gene sequence: CDR1 MGHRA, CDR2 YSYEKL. CDR3 size: 16 residues. With V trimmed by 0 bases and J by 7 bases, 8 bases remained unmatched. The CDR3 sequence: CASSQELRQGAGEAFF. The CDR3 DNA reads as TGCGCCAGCAGCCAAGAGCTAAGACAGGGGGCTGGTGAAGCTTTCTTT.

This clonotype occurred many times. This CDR3 is CASRGPEYQETQYF. The DNA for the CDR3 is TGTGCCAGCAGAGGACCAGAGTACCAAGAGACCCAGTACTTC. The V gene is TRBV12-3 or TRBV12-4, the J gene TRBJ2-5; no firm D call. Trimming shortened V by 6 bases and J by 0 bases, and 11 bases separated the two germline ends. This CDR3 is 14 amino acids long.

A few counts support this clonotype. CDR3 in amino acids: CASSLGAGELYGYTF. In DNA, the CDR3 is TGTGCCAGCAGCTTAGGTGCAGGTGAACTCTATGGCTACACCTTC. This chain joins TRBV7-8 and TRBJ1-2; no definite D call. In germline, CDR1 is SGHVS, CDR2 FQNEAQ. This CDR3 has 15 amino acids. Trimming stripped 1 base from V and 4 bases from J, with 13 bases between.

This clonotype appeared a few times. The V and J genes are TRBV28 and TRBJ2-1, with TRBD2 matching 11 bases. The J segment lost 5 bases and the V segment lost 6 bases, leaving 9 bases of the junction unmatched. Germline values: CDR1 MDHEN, CDR2 SYDVKM. CDR3 length: 16 residues. The CDR3 DNA follows: TGTGCCAGCAGCCCGGGATCTAGCGGGGGGAACAATGAGCAGTTCTTC. Protein sequence: CASSPGSSGGNNEQFF. Together with reference TRBV28 and TRBJ2-1, the CDR3 gives the full variable domain: DVKVTQSSRYLVKRTGEKVFLECVQDMDHENMFWYRQDPGLGLRLIYFSYDVKMKEKGDIPEGYSVSREKKERFSLILESASTNQTSMYLCASSPGSSGGNNEQFFGPGTRLTVL.

The genes are TRBV6-5 and TRBJ1-2, with 7 bases matching TRBD1. CDR1 is MNHEY and CDR2 is SVGAGI in the germline V gene. Unmatched junction bases numbered 8, after V lost 3 bases and J lost 4 bases. This CDR3 region has 15 residues. CDR3 coding DNA: TGTGCCAGCAGTTATGACGCGACAGGGCCCTATGGCTACACCTTC. This codes for CASSYDATGPYGYTF.

V gene TRBV7-8 combines with J gene TRBJ2-3; perhaps TRBD2 as D (5 bases). Germline V CDR1 and CDR2: SGHVS, FQNEAQ. The CDR3 sequence is 16 residues long. The V end was cut by 4 bases, the J end by 10 bases, with 24 bases between. The CDR3 sequence: CASSSQNGFGSGPQYF. CDR3 nucleotide sequence: TGTGCCAGCAGCTCCCAAAACGGGTTCGGCAGCGGTCCGCAGTATTTT.